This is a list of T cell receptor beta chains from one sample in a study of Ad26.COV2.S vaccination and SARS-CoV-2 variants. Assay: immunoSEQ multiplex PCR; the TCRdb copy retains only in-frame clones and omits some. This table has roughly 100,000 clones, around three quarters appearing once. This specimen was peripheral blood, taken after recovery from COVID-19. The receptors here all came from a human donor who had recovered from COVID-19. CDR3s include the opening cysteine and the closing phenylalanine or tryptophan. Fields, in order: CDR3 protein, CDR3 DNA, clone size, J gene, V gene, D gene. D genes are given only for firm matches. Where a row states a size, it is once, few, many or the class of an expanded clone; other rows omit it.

cdr3_aa: CASSPSGPANEKLFF; cdr3_nt: TGTGCCAGCAGCCCCTCCGGGCCAGCTAATGAAAAACTGTTTTTT; clone_size: NA; j_call: TRBJ1-4; v_call: TRBV7-6; d_call: NA
cdr3_aa: CASSSPRGLGETQYF; cdr3_nt: TGTGCCAGCAGTTCTCCGAGGGGGCTCGGGGAGACCCAGTACTTC; clone_size: NA; j_call: TRBJ2-5; v_call: TRBV6-5; d_call: TRBD1
cdr3_aa: CAWSEGSEAFF; cdr3_nt: TGTGCCTGGAGTGAGGGGAGTGAAGCTTTCTTT; clone_size: NA; j_call: TRBJ1-1; v_call: TRBV30; d_call: NA
cdr3_aa: CASSMEQGPKFF; cdr3_nt: TGTGCCAGCAGTATGGAACAGGGCCCGAAGTTCTTC; clone_size: NA; j_call: TRBJ2-1; v_call: TRBV12-3/TRBV12-4; d_call: NA
cdr3_aa: CASSLDRGRHEQYF; cdr3_nt: TGTGCCAGCAGCTTGGACAGGGGGCGCCACGAGCAGTACTTC; clone_size: few; j_call: TRBJ2-7; v_call: TRBV7-9; d_call: TRBD1
cdr3_aa: CASSVGGTDSYEQYF; cdr3_nt: TGTGCCAGCAGCGTAGGAGGGACGGATTCCTACGAGCAGTACTTC; clone_size: NA; j_call: TRBJ2-7; v_call: TRBV9; d_call: NA
cdr3_aa: CASTTGEASPLHF; cdr3_nt: TGTGCCAGCACGACAGGGGAGGCCTCACCCCTCCACTTT; clone_size: few; j_call: TRBJ1-6; v_call: TRBV7-9; d_call: TRBD1
cdr3_aa: CASSYLEEGSPLHF; cdr3_nt: TGTGCCAGCAGTTACTTAGAAGAGGGTTCACCCCTCCACTTT; clone_size: NA; j_call: TRBJ1-6; v_call: TRBV6-6; d_call: NA
cdr3_aa: CASSFSGHTALGSAFF; cdr3_nt: TGTGCCAGCAGCTTTTCGGGTCACACGGCCCTCGGGTCAGCTTTCTTT; clone_size: once; j_call: TRBJ1-1; v_call: TRBV5-5; d_call: NA
cdr3_aa: CASSVAGGDTEAFF; cdr3_nt: TGTGCCAGCAGTGTAGCGGGCGGGGACACTGAAGCTTTCTTT; clone_size: NA; j_call: TRBJ1-1; v_call: TRBV6-1; d_call: NA
cdr3_aa: CASSLGFSNQPQHF; cdr3_nt: TGTGCCAGCAGCCTGGGGTTTAGCAATCAGCCCCAGCATTTT; clone_size: NA; j_call: TRBJ1-5; v_call: TRBV4-2; d_call: NA
cdr3_aa: CASRQISNYGYTF; cdr3_nt: TGTGCCAGCAGACAGATTTCTAACTATGGCTACACCTTC; clone_size: NA; j_call: TRBJ1-2; v_call: TRBV6-5; d_call: NA
cdr3_aa: CASTRHPGTEETQYF; cdr3_nt: TGTGCCAGCACCAGACACCCCGGGACAGAAGAGACCCAGTACTTC; clone_size: NA; j_call: TRBJ2-5; v_call: TRBV5-6; d_call: TRBD1
cdr3_aa: CASSQNGVGGETQYF; cdr3_nt: TGTGCCAGCAGCCAAAACGGTGTAGGGGGAGAGACCCAGTACTTC; clone_size: NA; j_call: TRBJ2-5; v_call: TRBV3-1/TRBV3-2; d_call: NA
cdr3_aa: CASSQDGLVRGYTF; cdr3_nt: TGCGCCAGCAGCCAAGACGGGCTTGTTCGGGGCTACACCTTC; clone_size: NA; j_call: TRBJ1-2; v_call: TRBV4-3; d_call: NA
cdr3_aa: CASSSRQGNSPLHF; cdr3_nt: TGTGCCAGTAGTTCTAGACAGGGTAATTCACCCCTCCACTTT; clone_size: few; j_call: TRBJ1-6; v_call: TRBV19; d_call: TRBD1
cdr3_aa: CASRTRAFQETQYF; cdr3_nt: TGTGCCAGCAGGACCAGGGCCTTCCAAGAGACCCAGTACTTC; clone_size: NA; j_call: TRBJ2-5; v_call: TRBV28; d_call: NA
cdr3_aa: CVKEGLTGELFF; cdr3_nt: TGCGTTAAGGAGGGACTCACCGGGGAGCTGTTTTTT; clone_size: NA; j_call: TRBJ2-2; v_call: TRBV2; d_call: NA
cdr3_aa: CASSEQGLPYGYTF; cdr3_nt: TGTGCCAGCAGTGAACAGGGTCTGCCATATGGCTACACCTTC; clone_size: NA; j_call: TRBJ1-2; v_call: TRBV2; d_call: NA
cdr3_aa: CASSYGSSRQVDTQYF; cdr3_nt: TGTGCCAGCAGTTATGGGTCCTCTCGGCAGGTGGATACGCAGTATTTT; clone_size: once; j_call: TRBJ2-3; v_call: TRBV6-5; d_call: NA
cdr3_aa: CASSQGDSLNTGELFF; cdr3_nt: TGTGCCAGCAGCCAAGGGGACAGCTTGAACACCGGGGAGCTGTTTTTT; clone_size: NA; j_call: TRBJ2-2; v_call: TRBV16; d_call: TRBD1
cdr3_aa: CASSQDGGRLNTEAFF; cdr3_nt: TGTGCCAGCAGCCAAGATGGGGGGCGATTAAACACTGAAGCTTTCTTT; clone_size: NA; j_call: TRBJ1-1; v_call: TRBV3-1/TRBV3-2; d_call: NA
cdr3_aa: CASSRRAAETQYF; cdr3_nt: TGTGCCAGCAGCCGACGGGCGGCGGAGACCCAGTACTTC; clone_size: NA; j_call: TRBJ2-5; v_call: TRBV7-9; d_call: NA
cdr3_aa: CASSQDAEGQPQHF; cdr3_nt: TGCGCCAGCAGCCAAGATGCGGAAGGGCAGCCCCAGCATTTT; clone_size: NA; j_call: TRBJ1-5; v_call: TRBV4-1; d_call: NA
cdr3_aa: CASNPESYGYTF; cdr3_nt: TGTGCCAGCAACCCGGAAAGCTATGGCTACACCTTC; clone_size: NA; j_call: TRBJ1-2; v_call: TRBV2; d_call: NA
cdr3_aa: CASGRQDEGEQYF; cdr3_nt: TGTGCCAGCGGCAGACAGGACGAGGGCGAGCAGTACTTC; clone_size: NA; j_call: TRBJ2-7; v_call: TRBV6-6; d_call: NA
cdr3_aa: CASSLSGTGHTF; cdr3_nt: TGTGCCAGCAGCTTATCAGGGACTGGCCACACCTTC; clone_size: once; j_call: TRBJ1-2; v_call: TRBV7-2; d_call: NA
cdr3_aa: CASSFRGTFTDTQYF; cdr3_nt: TGTGCCAGCAGCTTCAGGGGGACTTTCACAGATACGCAGTATTTT; clone_size: once; j_call: TRBJ2-3; v_call: TRBV5-5; d_call: NA
cdr3_aa: CASSMDRVKNQPQHF; cdr3_nt: TGTGCCAGTAGTATGGACAGGGTGAAGAATCAGCCCCAGCATTTT; clone_size: NA; j_call: TRBJ1-5; v_call: TRBV19; d_call: TRBD1
cdr3_aa: CASSLIGVYQPQHF; cdr3_nt: TGTGCCAGCAGTTTAATAGGGGTGTATCAGCCCCAGCATTTT; clone_size: NA; j_call: TRBJ1-5; v_call: TRBV28; d_call: NA
cdr3_aa: CASSPGQGVYEQYF; cdr3_nt: TGTGCCAGCAGTCCGGGACAGGGGGTGTACGAGCAGTACTTC; clone_size: once; j_call: TRBJ2-7; v_call: TRBV6-5; d_call: TRBD1
cdr3_aa: CASSGESTNEKLFF; cdr3_nt: TGTGCCAGCAGTGGGGAGTCAACTAATGAAAAACTGTTTTTT; clone_size: few; j_call: TRBJ1-4; v_call: TRBV2; d_call: NA
cdr3_aa: CASSIGDRNYEQYF; cdr3_nt: TGTGCCAGTAGTATAGGGGACAGAAACTACGAGCAGTACTTC; clone_size: NA; j_call: TRBJ2-7; v_call: TRBV19; d_call: TRBD1
cdr3_aa: CASRDSGVAYNEQFF; cdr3_nt: TGTGCCAGCAGGGACAGCGGGGTCGCCTACAATGAGCAGTTCTTC; clone_size: NA; j_call: TRBJ2-1; v_call: TRBV6-5; d_call: NA
cdr3_aa: CASSERGFQTDTQYF; cdr3_nt: TGTGCCAGCAGTGAACGAGGGTTCCAAACAGATACGCAGTATTTT; clone_size: NA; j_call: TRBJ2-3; v_call: TRBV2; d_call: NA
cdr3_aa: CASSFGGEETQYF; cdr3_nt: TGTGCCAGCAGCTTTGGAGGGGAGGAGACCCAGTACTTC; clone_size: NA; j_call: TRBJ2-5; v_call: TRBV7-3; d_call: NA
cdr3_aa: CASSPDWVGGTDTQYF; cdr3_nt: TGTGCCAGCAGCCCCGACTGGGTGGGGGGCACAGATACGCAGTATTTT; clone_size: once; j_call: TRBJ2-3; v_call: TRBV3-1/TRBV3-2; d_call: NA
cdr3_aa: CASSFTTGNTIYF; cdr3_nt: TGTGCCAGCAGCTTCACGACCGGAAACACCATATATTTT; clone_size: NA; j_call: TRBJ1-3; v_call: TRBV7-9; d_call: NA
cdr3_aa: CASSPVGTGELFF; cdr3_nt: TGCGCCAGCAGTCCAGTAGGGACCGGGGAGCTGTTTTTT; clone_size: NA; j_call: TRBJ2-2; v_call: TRBV4-1; d_call: NA
cdr3_aa: CASSVPSGSPNNEQFF; cdr3_nt: TGTGCCAGCAGTGTCCCCTCGGGGTCCCCCAACAATGAGCAGTTCTTC; clone_size: NA; j_call: TRBJ2-1; v_call: TRBV2; d_call: NA
cdr3_aa: CASRLGPSTDTQYF; cdr3_nt: TGTGCCAGCCGTCTGGGGCCTAGCACAGATACGCAGTATTTT; clone_size: few; j_call: TRBJ2-3; v_call: TRBV7-2; d_call: NA
cdr3_aa: CASSEGWGSSYEQYF; cdr3_nt: TGTGCCAGCAGTGAGGGGTGGGGGTCCTCCTACGAGCAGTACTTC; clone_size: NA; j_call: TRBJ2-7; v_call: TRBV6-6; d_call: NA
cdr3_aa: CASSPRLAGGRRGSDQYF; cdr3_nt: TGCGCCAGCAGCCCTCGACTAGCGGGGGGCCGCCGAGGGTCGGACCAGTACTTC; clone_size: NA; j_call: TRBJ2-7; v_call: TRBV4-1; d_call: TRBD2